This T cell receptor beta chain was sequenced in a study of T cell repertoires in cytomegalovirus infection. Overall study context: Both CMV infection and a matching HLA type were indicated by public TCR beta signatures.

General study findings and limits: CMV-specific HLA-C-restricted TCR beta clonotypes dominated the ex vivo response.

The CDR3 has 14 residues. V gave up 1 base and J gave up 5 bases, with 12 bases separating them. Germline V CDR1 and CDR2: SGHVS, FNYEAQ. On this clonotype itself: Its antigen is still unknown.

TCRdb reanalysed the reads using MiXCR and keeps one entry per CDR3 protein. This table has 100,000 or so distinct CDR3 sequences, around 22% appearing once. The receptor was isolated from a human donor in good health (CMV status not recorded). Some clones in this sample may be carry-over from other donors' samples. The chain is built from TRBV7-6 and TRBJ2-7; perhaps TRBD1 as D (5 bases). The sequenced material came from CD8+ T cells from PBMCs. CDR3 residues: CASSLVAGPNEQYF. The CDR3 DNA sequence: TGTGCCAGCAGCTTAGTGGCAGGGCCTAACGAGCAGTACTTC.